This T cell receptor (beta chain) was found in a study of blood T cell repertoires in COVID-19. Study overall: Whether acute or convalescent, the COVID-19 samples came from the United States, Italy and Spain.

Germline V gene sequence: CDR1 WSHSY, CDR2 SAAADI. Trimming cost V 6 bases and J 1 base; bases outside gene matches: 9. This CDR3 contains 16 residues. The data were produced by immunoSEQ multiplex PCR, yet TCRdb's version contains in-frame clones alone and is incomplete. The sample carries hundreds of thousands of clones, 85% to 90% recorded once. In terms of age and location, participants ranged from about 18 to 100 years and lived in under 30 US areas. The sequence was obtained from a man aged 40-50 years who had recovered from COVID-19. This rearrangement joins TRBV10-2 to TRBJ2-3, with TRBD2 identical over 8 bases. The sequenced sample was PBMCs or T cells enriched from blood (not recorded which). Here the CDR3 DNA reads TGCGCCAGCAGCGAAAGAAGCGGGAGAGGCACAGATACGCAGTATTTT. As protein: CASSERSGRGTDTQYF.